The clone carrying this T cell receptor (beta chain) was seen a few times. Antigen: not known. TCRdb passed the 5' RACE reads through MiXCR, listing each CDR3 protein once. The sample comprises approximately 570,000 distinct CDR3 sequences, roughly 18% of which are singletons, and about 12% rests with the top ten. The entry originates in a study of T-cell memory formation after mild COVID-19. Overall study findings and caveats: Second-wave clones peaking on day 37 lacked confirmed SARS-CoV-2 specificity.

The CDR3 is 14 amino acids. With 4 bases clipped from V and 5 bases from J, the junction kept 7 bases outside the gene matches. Germline V gene lookup returns CDR1 SQVTM and CDR2 ANQGSEA. This clonotype originated in an adult woman who had mild COVID-19 (a few samples of this study predate the infection). Cell type and time point are not known. The rearrangement uses TRBV29-1 and TRBJ1-4; 7 nucleotides match TRBD1. What was sequenced was PBMCs or a T cell subset sorted from them (not recorded which). CDR3 sequence (DNA): TGCAGCGTTGGGCGGACAGGCGCAAATGAAAAACTGTTTTTT. It translates to CSVGRTGANEKLFF.